This TCR beta chain was identified in a study of T-cell memory formation after mild COVID-19. In the study overall: Clusters were largely donor specific.

In this sample, this clonotype turned up many times. Its antigen is unknown. Via MiXCR, TCRdb re-called the 5' RACE reads, giving one row per CDR3 protein. The sample contains around 320,000 distinct CDR3 sequences, approximately 19% of which appear only once. Whole-study results and caveats: Clones contracting across day 15 to 85 had a balanced CD4/CD8 profile; later expanding clones leaned CD4+. Cross-reactive memory appears to have joined, as suggested by some responding clones showing up in pre-infection memory.

The clonotype comes from a man aged 18 to 29 who had mild COVID-19 (a few samples of this study predate the infection). Cell type and time point are not known. Sequencing used PBMCs or a T cell subset sorted from them (not recorded which).

The CDR3 DNA follows: TGTGCCAGCAGCCCCACCTACAATGAGCAGTTCTTC. Its translation is CASSPTYNEQFF. The chain recombines TRBV7-2 with TRBJ2-1; D gene uncertain. Trimming pared 5 bases from V and 2 bases from J, leaving 4 bases between. Germline values: CDR1 SGHTA, CDR2 FQGNSA. The CDR3 loop spans 12 amino acids.